A single sample gave rise to the 2 T cell receptor beta chains below, sequenced in a study of T cells in Graves' hyperthyroidism and ophthalmopathy. RNA transcripts yielded amplified TCR beta CDR3 regions. HTBI primers were the set used in a first-round RT-PCR of the TCR CDR3. Via MiXCR, TCRdb re-called the multiplex PCR reads, giving one row per CDR3 protein. In the table there are 300,000 to 450,000 distinct CDR3 sequences, roughly 25% of which are singletons. The material sequenced was blood. The receptor set was obtained from a man in his forties or fifties with Graves' hyperthyroidism.

This clonotype was picked up a small number of times. The chain couples TRBV12-3 or TRBV12-4 to TRBJ1-5; TRBD1 is a possible D gene (5 bases). The V end lost 7 bases, the J end lost 1 base, and 14 bases lay between the germline ends. The CDR3 is 15 amino acids. CDR3 coding DNA: TGTGCCAGCACCAAAGGCAGGGCCAGCAATCAGCCCCAGCATTTT. Protein product: CASTKGRASNQPQHF.

In this sample, this clonotype turned up many times. The chain is built from TRBV2 and TRBJ2-3; maybe TRBD1 (6 bases). CDR1 and CDR2 (germline): SNHLY, FYNNEI. This CDR3 comprises 12 residues. With 11 bases removed from V and 4 bases from J, the gap between germline ends came to 13 bases. CDR3 protein: CAGNRAADTQYF. In DNA form, the CDR3 reads TGTGCCGGGAACAGGGCGGCAGATACGCAGTATTTT.